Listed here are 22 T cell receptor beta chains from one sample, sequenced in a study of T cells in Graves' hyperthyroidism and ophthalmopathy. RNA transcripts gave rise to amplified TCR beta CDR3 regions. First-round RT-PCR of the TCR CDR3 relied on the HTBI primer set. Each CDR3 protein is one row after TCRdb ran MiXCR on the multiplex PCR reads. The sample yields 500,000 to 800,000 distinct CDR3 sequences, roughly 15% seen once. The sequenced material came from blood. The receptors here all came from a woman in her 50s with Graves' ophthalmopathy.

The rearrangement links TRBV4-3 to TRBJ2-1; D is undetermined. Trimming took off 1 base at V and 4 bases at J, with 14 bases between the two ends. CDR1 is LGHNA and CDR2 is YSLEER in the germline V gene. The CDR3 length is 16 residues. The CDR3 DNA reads TGCGCCAGCAGCCAAGGGATAGGAGTAGGTTACAATGAGCAGTTCTTC. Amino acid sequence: CASSQGIGVGYNEQFF.

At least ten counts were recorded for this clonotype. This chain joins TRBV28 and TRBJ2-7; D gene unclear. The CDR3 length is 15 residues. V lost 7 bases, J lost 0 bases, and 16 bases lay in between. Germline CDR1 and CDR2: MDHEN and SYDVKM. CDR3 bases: TGTGCCAGCACCAGACTGGCTCTTAGCTCCTACGAGCAGTACTTC. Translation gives CASTRLALSSYEQYF.

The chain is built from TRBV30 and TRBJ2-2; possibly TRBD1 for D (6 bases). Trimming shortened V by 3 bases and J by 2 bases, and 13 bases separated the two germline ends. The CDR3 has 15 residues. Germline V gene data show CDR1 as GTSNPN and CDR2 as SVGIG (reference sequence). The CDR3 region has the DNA TGTGCCTGGAGCGGACTGGGGACAAACACCGGGGAGCTGTTTTTT. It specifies CAWSGLGTNTGELFF.

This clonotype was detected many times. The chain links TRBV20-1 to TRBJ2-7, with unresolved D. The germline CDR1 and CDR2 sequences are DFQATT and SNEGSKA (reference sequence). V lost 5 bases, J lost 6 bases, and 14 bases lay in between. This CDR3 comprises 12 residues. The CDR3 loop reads CSAPVRFTEQYF. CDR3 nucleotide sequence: TGCAGTGCTCCAGTGAGGTTTACCGAGCAGTACTTC.

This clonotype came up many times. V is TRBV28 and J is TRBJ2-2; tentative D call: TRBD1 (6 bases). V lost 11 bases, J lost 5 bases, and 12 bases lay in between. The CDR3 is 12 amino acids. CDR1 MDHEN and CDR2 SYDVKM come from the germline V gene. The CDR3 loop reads CAVPGVTGELFF. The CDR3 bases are TGTGCCGTCCCAGGGGTTACCGGGGAGCTGTTTTTT.

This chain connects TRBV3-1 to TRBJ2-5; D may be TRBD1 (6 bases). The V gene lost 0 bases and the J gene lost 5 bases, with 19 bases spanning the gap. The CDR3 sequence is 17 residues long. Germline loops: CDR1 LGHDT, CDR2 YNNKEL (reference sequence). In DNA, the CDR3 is TGTGCCAGCAGCCAAGATACCCCAAGACAGGTAATGGAGACCCAGTACTTC. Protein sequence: CASSQDTPRQVMETQYF.

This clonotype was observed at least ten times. CDR3 DNA: TGTGCCAGCTCACCAGCGGGAGCATCCTACAATGAGCAGTTCTTC. Translated, it gives CASSPAGASYNEQFF. V and J are TRBV18 and TRBJ2-1; 7 bases match TRBD2. Germline V gene lookup returns CDR1 KGHSH and CDR2 LQKENI. This CDR3 has 15 amino acids. V gave up 2 bases and J gave up 1 base; unmatched junction bases: 2. The whole variable domain, remainder taken from reference TRBV18 and TRBJ2-1, is NAGVMQNPRHLVRRRGQEARLRCSPMKGHSHVYWYRQLPEEGLKFMVYLQKENIIDESGMPKERFSAEFPKEGPSILRIQQVVRGDSAAYFCASSPAGASYNEQFFGPGTRLTVL.

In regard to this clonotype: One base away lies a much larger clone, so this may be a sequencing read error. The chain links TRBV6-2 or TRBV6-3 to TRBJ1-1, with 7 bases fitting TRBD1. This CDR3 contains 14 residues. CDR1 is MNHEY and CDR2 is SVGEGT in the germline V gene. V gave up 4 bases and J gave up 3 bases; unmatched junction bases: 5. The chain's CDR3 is CASSLGQWDTEAFF. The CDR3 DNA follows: TGTGCCAGCAGTTTGGGACAGTGGGACACTGAAGCTTTCTTT.

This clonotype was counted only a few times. The CDR3 DNA follows: TGCGCCAGCAGCCCCGGGACAGGGGCCAACGAGCAGTACTTC. Its translation is CASSPGTGANEQYF. V and J are TRBV5-1 and TRBJ2-7, with TRBD1 identical over 10 bases. Germline V gives CDR1 SGHRS, CDR2 YFSETQ. The CDR3 is made up of 14 amino acids. The V gene end was trimmed by 4 bases and the J gene end by 5 bases; junction bases not matched to a gene: 6.

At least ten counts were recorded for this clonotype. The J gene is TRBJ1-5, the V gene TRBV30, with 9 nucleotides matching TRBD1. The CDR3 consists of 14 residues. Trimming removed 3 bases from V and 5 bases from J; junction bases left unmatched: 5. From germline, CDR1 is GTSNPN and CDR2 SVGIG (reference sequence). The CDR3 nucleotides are TGTGCCTGGAGGGACACAGGGGGCCATCAGCCCCAGCATTTT. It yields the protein CAWRDTGGHQPQHF.

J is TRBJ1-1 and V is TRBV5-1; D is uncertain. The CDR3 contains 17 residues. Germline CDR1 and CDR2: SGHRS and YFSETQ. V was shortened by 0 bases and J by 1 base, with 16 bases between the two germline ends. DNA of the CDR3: TGCGCCAGCAGCTTGGGCCCCTTAGAATTTAGGAACACTGAAGCTTTCTTT. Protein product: CASSLGPLEFRNTEAFF.

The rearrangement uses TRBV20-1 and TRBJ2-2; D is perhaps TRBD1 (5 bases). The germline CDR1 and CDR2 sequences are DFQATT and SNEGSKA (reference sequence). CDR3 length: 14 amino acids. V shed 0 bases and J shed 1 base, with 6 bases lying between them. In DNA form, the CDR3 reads TGCAGTGCTAGAGACACAGGGAACACCGGGGAGCTGTTTTTT. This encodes CSARDTGNTGELFF.

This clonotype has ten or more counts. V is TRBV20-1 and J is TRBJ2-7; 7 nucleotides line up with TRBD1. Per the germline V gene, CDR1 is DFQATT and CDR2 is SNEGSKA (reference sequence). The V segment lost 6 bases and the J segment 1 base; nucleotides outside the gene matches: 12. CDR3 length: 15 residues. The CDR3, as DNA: TGCAGTGCAACAACAGGGGCCCCGTTTTCCTACGAGCAGTACTTC. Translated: CSATTGAPFSYEQYF.

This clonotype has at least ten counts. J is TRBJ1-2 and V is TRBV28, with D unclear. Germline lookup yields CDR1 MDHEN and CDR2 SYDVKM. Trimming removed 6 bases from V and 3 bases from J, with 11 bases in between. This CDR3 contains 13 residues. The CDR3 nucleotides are TGTGCCAGCAGAACCCTGATAGACTATGGCTACACCTTC. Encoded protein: CASRTLIDYGYTF.

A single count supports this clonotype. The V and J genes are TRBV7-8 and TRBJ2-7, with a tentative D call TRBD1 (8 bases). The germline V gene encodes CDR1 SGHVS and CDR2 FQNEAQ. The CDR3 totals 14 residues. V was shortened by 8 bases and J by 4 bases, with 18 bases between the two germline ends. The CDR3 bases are TGTGCCAGCGGGCCTACAGGGGGGGTTTACGAGCAGTACTTC. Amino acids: CASGPTGGVYEQYF. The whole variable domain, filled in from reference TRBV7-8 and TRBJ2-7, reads GAGVSQSPRYKVAKRGQDVALRCDPISGHVSLFWYQQALGQGPEFLTYFQNEAQLDKSGLPSDRFFAERPEGSVSTLKIQRTQQEDSAVYLCASGPTGGVYEQYFGPGTRLTVT.

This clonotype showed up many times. CDR3 amino acids: CASSRDRGVGTEAFF. The CDR3, as DNA: TGTGCCAGCAGCAGAGACAGGGGGGTTGGTACTGAAGCTTTCTTT. V usage is TRBV7-8 and J usage is TRBJ1-1; 9 nucleotides line up with TRBD1. The CDR3 is 15 residues long. Germline V gene data show CDR1 as SGHVS and CDR2 as FQNEAQ. After removal of 5 bases from V and 5 bases from J, the junction contained 9 bases not matched to a gene. The full variable domain, rest sourced from reference TRBV7-8 and TRBJ1-1, is GAGVSQSPRYKVAKRGQDVALRCDPISGHVSLFWYQQALGQGPEFLTYFQNEAQLDKSGLPSDRFFAERPEGSVSTLKIQRTQQEDSAVYLCASSRDRGVGTEAFFGQGTRLTVV.

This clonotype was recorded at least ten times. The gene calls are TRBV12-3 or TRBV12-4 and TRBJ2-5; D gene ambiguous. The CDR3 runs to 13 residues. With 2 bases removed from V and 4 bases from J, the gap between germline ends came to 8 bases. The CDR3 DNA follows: TGTGCCAGCAGTTTATCTCCGGGAGAGACCCAGTACTTC. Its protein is CASSLSPGETQYF.

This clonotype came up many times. As DNA, the CDR3 is TGTGCCAGCAGTTTACAACCCCGAGGCAGCATGAACACTGAAGCTTTCTTT. This gives the protein CASSLQPRGSMNTEAFF. The chain carries TRBV27 and TRBJ1-1; D not certain. There are 17 residues in the CDR3. V lost 2 bases, J lost 0 bases, and 16 bases lay in between. Per germline, CDR1 MNHEY and CDR2 SMNVEV (reference sequence).

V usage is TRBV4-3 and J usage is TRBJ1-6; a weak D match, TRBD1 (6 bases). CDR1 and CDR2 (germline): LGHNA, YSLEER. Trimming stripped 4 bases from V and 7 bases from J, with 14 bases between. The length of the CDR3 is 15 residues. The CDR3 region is CASSLQTGINSPLHF. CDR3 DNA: TGCGCCAGCAGCCTACAAACAGGGATCAATTCACCCCTCCACTTT.

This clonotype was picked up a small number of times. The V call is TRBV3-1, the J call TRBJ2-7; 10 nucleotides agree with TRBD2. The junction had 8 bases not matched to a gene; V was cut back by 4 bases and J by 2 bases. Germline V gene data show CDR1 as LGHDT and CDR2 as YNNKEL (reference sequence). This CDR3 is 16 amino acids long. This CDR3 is CASSRRGSGGTYEQYF. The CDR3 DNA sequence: TGTGCCAGCAGCCGTCGGGGTAGCGGGGGGACCTACGAGCAGTACTTC.

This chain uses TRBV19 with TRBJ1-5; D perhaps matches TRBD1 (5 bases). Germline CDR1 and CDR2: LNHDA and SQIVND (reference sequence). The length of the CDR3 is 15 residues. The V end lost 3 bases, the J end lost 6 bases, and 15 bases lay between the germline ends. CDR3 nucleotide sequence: TGTGCCAGTAGTATTGGGTGGGACTTCGTTCAGCCCCAGCATTTT. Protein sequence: CASSIGWDFVQPQHF.

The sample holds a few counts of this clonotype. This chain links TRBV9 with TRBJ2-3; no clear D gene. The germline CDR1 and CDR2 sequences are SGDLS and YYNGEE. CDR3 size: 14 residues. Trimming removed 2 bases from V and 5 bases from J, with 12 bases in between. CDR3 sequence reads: CASSVGSTLDTQYF. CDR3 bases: TGTGCCAGCAGCGTCGGATCGACGTTAGATACGCAGTATTTT.